Listed here is a single T cell receptor beta chain. Its antigen is unidentified. The read comes to an end 3 residues before the CDR3 does, leaving the germline J gene to fill in the end. This sample is part of a study of T cells in women clearing cervical HPV infection. Study-level findings and limits: Controls had more TRBV6-7 (approximately 0.16%) than cases (roughly 0.11%).

TCRdb keeps only in-frame clones here, not all; method: immunoSEQ multiplex PCR. The ten most abundant clones cover over 6.5% of a sample with about 20,000 clones. CDR3 size: 14 residues. The germline gives CDR1 SEHNR, CDR2 FQNEAQ (reference sequence). Trimming took 3 bases from V and 6 from J, leaving 12 bases between them. This clonotype was sampled from a woman between 18 and 70 years old with a cervical HPV16 infection that either progressed to CIN3+ or cleared (not recorded which). The sequenced material came from blood buffy coat. The chain has TRBV7-9 and TRBJ1-5; D gene ambiguous. The CDR3 loop is CASSFKGSGQPQHF. CDR3 bases read: TGTGCCAGCAGCTTTAAAGGGTCAGGTCAGCCC.